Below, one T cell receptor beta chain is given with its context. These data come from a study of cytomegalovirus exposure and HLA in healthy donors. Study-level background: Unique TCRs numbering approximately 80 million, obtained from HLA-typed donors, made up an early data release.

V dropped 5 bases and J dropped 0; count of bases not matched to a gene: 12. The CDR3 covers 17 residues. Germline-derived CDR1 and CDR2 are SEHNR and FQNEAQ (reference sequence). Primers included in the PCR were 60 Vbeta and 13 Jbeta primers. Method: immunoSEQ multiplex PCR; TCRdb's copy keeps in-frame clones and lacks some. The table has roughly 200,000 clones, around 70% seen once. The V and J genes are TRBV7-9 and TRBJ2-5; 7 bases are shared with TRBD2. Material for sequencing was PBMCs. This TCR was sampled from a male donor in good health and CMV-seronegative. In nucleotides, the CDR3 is TGTGCCAGCAGCACCCCCCGACTAGCTGGGTACCAAGAGACCCAGTACTTC. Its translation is CASSTPRLAGYQETQYF.